One sample yielded the 22 T cell receptor beta chains listed below, sequenced in a study of T-cell reconstitution after alpha-beta-depleted transplantation in children. A library of TCRbeta sequences, prepared with unique molecular identifiers, was generated. TCRdb used MiXCR to reprocess the PCR reads, holding one entry per CDR3 protein. The sample carries around 700,000 distinct CDR3 sequences, 13% recorded once. The sample here was PBMCs, taken before TCRalphabeta/CD19-depleted stem cell transplant. All receptors come from a girl aged 2-10 years with congenital amegakaryocytic thrombocytopenia, due to receive a stem cell transplant.

The V gene is TRBV28, the J gene TRBJ1-4; 8 bases agree with TRBD1. Germline loops: CDR1 MDHEN, CDR2 SYDVKM. The ends lost 6 bases at V and 8 bases at J; junction bases unmatched: 5. This CDR3 is 13 amino acids long. The CDR3 DNA sequence: TGTGCCAGCAGGACAGGGGTATGGGAAAAACTGTTTTTT. Translated: CASRTGVWEKLFF.

The V and J genes are TRBV15 and TRBJ2-2; 7 bases are a match to TRBD2. Per the germline V gene, CDR1 is LNHNV and CDR2 is YYDKDF (reference sequence). This CDR3 has 16 residues. With V trimmed by 0 bases and J by 3 bases, 4 bases remained unmatched. CDR3 sequence reads: CATSREGLADTGELFF. CDR3 nucleotides: TGTGCCACCAGCAGAGAAGGGCTAGCGGACACCGGGGAGCTGTTTTTT.

This clonotype was recorded many times. This rearrangement joins TRBV5-1 to TRBJ2-1; TRBD2 aligns across 7 bases. The CDR3 extends over 15 amino acids. After removal of 0 bases from V and 6 bases from J, the junction contained 6 bases not matched to a gene. Germline assignment: CDR1 SGHRS and CDR2 YFSETQ. The CDR3 sequence: CASSLEAGKGNEQFF. CDR3 sequence (DNA): TGCGCCAGCAGCTTGGAAGCGGGAAAAGGCAATGAGCAGTTCTTC.

The sample holds many counts of this clonotype. V and J are TRBV11-2 and TRBJ2-3, with 12 nucleotides matching TRBD2. The CDR3 totals 14 residues. Germline V gene lookup returns CDR1 SGHAT and CDR2 FQNNGV. V was clipped by 4 bases and J by 5 bases; unmatched bases: 1. The CDR3 here is CASSSGLAGDTQYF. CDR3 nucleotide sequence: TGTGCCAGCAGCTCGGGACTAGCGGGAGATACGCAGTATTTT.

V and J are TRBV12-5 and TRBJ2-7; D could derive from TRBD1 or TRBD2 (5 bases each). Germline V gives CDR1 LGHNT, CDR2 FRNRAP. The V end lost 7 bases, the J end lost 2 bases, and 24 bases lay between the germline ends. The CDR3 is made up of 17 amino acids. The CDR3 nucleotides are TGTGCTAGTGCTGAGAGAAGGGGTGGGACCCTCACCTACGAGCAGTACTTC. Translation gives CASAERRGGTLTYEQYF.

This clonotype showed up just a few times. The chain combines TRBV29-1 with TRBJ1-5, with 8 bases that match TRBD1. Germline-derived CDR1 and CDR2 are SQVTM and ANQGSEA. V lost 5 bases, J lost 5 bases, and 11 bases stayed unmatched. This CDR3 comprises 15 residues. CDR3 region: CSVRGTGPNDQPQHF. CDR3 nucleotides: TGCAGCGTTCGGGGGACAGGTCCAAACGATCAGCCCCAGCATTTT.

This clonotype was seen ten or more times. The chain is built from TRBV7-9 and TRBJ2-1, with D uncertain. The CDR3 totals 14 residues. The V end lost 2 bases, the J end lost 0 bases, and 5 bases lay between the germline ends. Germline CDR1 is SEHNR and CDR2 is FQNEAQ (reference sequence). CDR3 bases: TGTGCCAGCAGCTTACCGATCTCCTACAATGAGCAGTTCTTC. It is translated as CASSLPISYNEQFF.

The chain is built from TRBV7-8 and TRBJ2-3; D tentatively fits TRBD1 or TRBD2 (5 bases each). With 1 base removed from V and 5 bases from J, the gap between germline ends came to 19 bases. The CDR3 spans 17 residues. Germline CDR1 and CDR2: SGHVS and FQNEAQ. The CDR3 is CASSLVRRRDLRDTQYF. As DNA, the CDR3 is TGTGCCAGCAGCTTAGTAAGGCGACGGGACCTCAGAGATACGCAGTATTTT.

The chain has TRBV27 and TRBJ1-1; a weak D match, TRBD1 (5 bases). Trimming left V 5 bases short and J 4 bases short, with 14 bases between. Germline V gene sequence: CDR1 MNHEY, CDR2 SMNVEV (reference sequence). The CDR3 consists of 14 residues. CDR3 region: CASSLQPGGTEAFF. The DNA of the CDR3 is TGTGCCAGCAGTCTCCAGCCCGGGGGCACTGAAGCTTTCTTT.

This chain links TRBV7-9 with TRBJ2-1; D is uncertain. CDR1 is SEHNR, CDR2 FQNEAQ, per germline (reference sequence). V was cut by 4 bases and J by 8 bases, with 9 bases left in between. CDR3 length: 12 amino acids. The CDR3 loop reads CASSSLSHEQFF. CDR3 DNA: TGTGCCAGCAGCTCCTTATCACATGAGCAGTTCTTC.

The sample holds a few counts of this clonotype. V is TRBV30 and J is TRBJ1-6; 8 bases agree with TRBD1. CDR3 length: 11 residues. Losses at the gene ends were 3 bases for V and 15 bases for J; bases not matched to a gene: 4. CDR1 is GTSNPN and CDR2 is SVGIG in the germline V gene (reference sequence). The CDR3 protein is CAWSLGQDLHF. For the CDR3, the DNA is TGTGCCTGGAGCCTGGGACAGGACCTCCACTTT.

The rearrangement uses TRBV20-1 and TRBJ2-1; D gene ambiguous. Germline lookup yields CDR1 DFQATT and CDR2 SNEGSKA (reference sequence). The CDR3 sequence is 13 residues long. V was pared by 6 bases and J by 6 bases, with 15 bases between. Here the CDR3 DNA reads TGCAGTGCCCCTCGGGTACGAGTCAATGAGCAGTTCTTC. This codes for CSAPRVRVNEQFF.

This clonotype was observed a handful of times. J is TRBJ2-2 and V is TRBV3-1; D gene uncertain. Trimming pared 1 base from V and 4 bases from J, leaving 13 bases between. The CDR3 totals 16 residues. Germline CDR1 LGHDT, CDR2 YNNKEL (reference sequence). CDR3 in DNA: TGTGCCAGCAGCCAAGTTAACGGAGCCGGCACCGGGGAGCTGTTTTTT. This encodes CASSQVNGAGTGELFF.

V and J are TRBV25-1 and TRBJ2-7; D is undetermined. V lost 6 bases to trimming and J lost 1 base, with 10 bases between them. The V gene's germline CDR1 is MGHDK and CDR2 SYGVNS. The CDR3 is 13 amino acids. In nucleotides, the CDR3 is TGTGCCAGCAGGAGGTCAGCTTCCTACGAGCAGTACTTC. The encoded protein is CASRRSASYEQYF.

Comment on this clonotype: An end of the junction differs from the germline gene, which may be a read error. The V gene is TRBV3-1, the J gene TRBJ2-1; 11 positions agree with TRBD2. This CDR3 has 18 amino acids. Germline CDR1 is LGHDT and CDR2 is YNNKEL (reference sequence). CDR3 DNA: TGTGCCTGCAGCCAAGTCCCCCTACTAGCGGGGGAGTTTAGGGAGCAGTTCTTC. This gives the protein CACSQVPLLAGEFREQFF.

Ten or more counts support this clonotype. The chain uses TRBV15 and TRBJ2-4; D is tentatively TRBD1 or TRBD2 (6 bases each). The germline V gene has CDR1 LNHNV and CDR2 YYDKDF (reference sequence). The CDR3 sequence is 17 residues long. Deletions cut 0 bases from V and 0 bases from J, with 12 bases between. CDR3 protein: CATSREGGRLAKNIQYF. For the CDR3, the DNA is TGTGCCACCAGCAGAGAAGGGGGGCGGCTAGCCAAAAACATTCAGTACTTC.

In its sample, this clonotype was seen a few times. This rearrangement joins TRBV20-1 to TRBJ1-4, with unresolved D. V dropped 0 bases and J dropped 8 bases, with 19 bases sitting between them. The germline V gene has CDR1 DFQATT and CDR2 SNEGSKA (reference sequence). The CDR3 consists of 16 residues. The CDR3 DNA sequence: TGCAGTGCTAGAGATCGGGAAAGGCCCACCCGGGAAAAACTGTTTTTT. Its translation: CSARDRERPTREKLFF.

The chain couples TRBV6-2 or TRBV6-3 to TRBJ2-7; D may be TRBD1 or TRBD2 (5 bases each). Germline assignment: CDR1 MNHEY and CDR2 SVGEGT. The V end lost 2 bases, the J end lost 2 bases, and 10 bases lay between the germline ends. This CDR3 region has 14 residues. This chain's CDR3 is CASSYVGPTYEQYF. CDR3 DNA sequence: TGTGCCAGCAGTTACGTGGGACCAACCTACGAGCAGTACTTC.

A few counts support this clonotype. The J gene is TRBJ1-2, the V gene TRBV5-1; D is possibly TRBD1 (6 bases). The CDR3 runs 17 residues. CDR1 and CDR2 from the germline V gene are SGHRS and YFSETQ. V dropped 5 bases and J dropped 4 bases, with 24 bases sitting between them. CDR3 bases: TGCGCCAGCAGAGGGACGGAATCTGGACAGAAGATCTATGGCTACACCTTC. Its translation: CASRGTESGQKIYGYTF.

This clonotype was observed at least ten times. This chain links TRBV6-2 or TRBV6-3 with TRBJ2-1, with D possibly TRBD1 on 5 matching bases. Germline CDR1 reads MNHEY; CDR2 reads SVGEGT. The CDR3 contains 16 residues. Trimming pared 0 bases from V and 3 bases from J, leaving 12 bases between. The CDR3 sequence is CASSYSSQGLYNEQFF. DNA for the CDR3: TGTGCCAGCAGTTACTCGTCTCAGGGCCTCTACAATGAGCAGTTCTTC.

This clonotype was detected a few times. The rearrangement uses TRBV4-1 and TRBJ2-4, with a weak D call TRBD1 (5 bases). The V gene lost 1 base and the J gene lost 10 bases, with 11 bases spanning the gap. The V gene's germline CDR1 is MGHRA and CDR2 YSYEKL. The CDR3 is 13 amino acids. The CDR3 loop reads CASSQGQGGIQYF. The CDR3 nucleotides are TGCGCCAGCAGCCAAGGCCAGGGTGGGATTCAGTACTTC.

V gene TRBV6-1 combines with J gene TRBJ1-1, with D unclear. Germline values: CDR1 MNHNS, CDR2 SASEGT. V was clipped by 6 bases and J by 4 bases, with 12 bases between them. The CDR3 has 13 amino acids. DNA for the CDR3: TGTGCCAGCAGGGAGGGTGGGCCCACTGAAGCTTTCTTT. Protein product: CASREGGPTEAFF.